This T cell receptor (beta chain) is drawn from a study of cytomegalovirus exposure and HLA in healthy donors. Study at large: A subsequent analysis reported that the 110 or so validation repertoires were produced on the same platform that had also been used for the approximately 710 first-cohort repertoires.

The repertoire was sequenced with immunoSEQ multiplex PCR; TCRdb's copy has only in-frame clones and lacks some. The table shows about 200,000 clones, with roughly 85% occurring only once. Study-level points and caveats: According to the study, approximately 150 TCR beta chains were cytomegalovirus-associated. The tendency of first-cohort TCR clusters to co-occur in the 90 to 150 validation repertoires emerged from a later analysis.

Comment on this clone: Its target is unknown.

The germline CDR1 and CDR2 sequences are SNHLY and FYNNEI. Trimming pared 4 bases from V and 2 bases from J, leaving 9 bases between. This CDR3 has 14 amino acids. The clonotype originates from a woman younger than 35 in good health and CMV-seronegative. The chain employs TRBV2 and TRBJ2-1, with D unresolved. Material: PBMCs. The CDR3 loop is CASSVPGPYNEQFF. CDR3 DNA: TGTGCCAGCAGTGTTCCGGGCCCCTACAATGAGCAGTTCTTC. Full variable domain (outside the CDR3, taken from reference TRBV2 and TRBJ2-1): EPEVTQTPSHQVTQMGQEVILRCVPISNHLYFYWYRQILGQKVEFLVSFYNNEISEKSEIFDDQFSVERPDGSNFTLKIRSTKLEDSAMYFCASSVPGPYNEQFFGPGTRLTVL.